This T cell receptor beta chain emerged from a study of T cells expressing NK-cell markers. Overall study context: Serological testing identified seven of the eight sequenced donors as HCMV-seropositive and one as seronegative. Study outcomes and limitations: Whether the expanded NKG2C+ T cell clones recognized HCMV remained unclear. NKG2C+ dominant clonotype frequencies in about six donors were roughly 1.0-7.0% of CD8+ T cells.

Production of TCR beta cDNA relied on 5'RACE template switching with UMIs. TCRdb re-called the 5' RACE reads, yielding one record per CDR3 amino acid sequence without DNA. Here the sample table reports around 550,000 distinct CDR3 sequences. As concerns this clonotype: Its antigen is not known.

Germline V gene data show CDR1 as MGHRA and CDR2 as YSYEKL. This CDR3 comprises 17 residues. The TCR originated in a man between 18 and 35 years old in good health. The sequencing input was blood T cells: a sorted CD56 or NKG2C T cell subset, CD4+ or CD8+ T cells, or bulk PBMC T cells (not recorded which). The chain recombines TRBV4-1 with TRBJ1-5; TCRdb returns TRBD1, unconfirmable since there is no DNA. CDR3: CASSLTVGAYSNQPQHF.